These 7 T cell receptor beta chains originate from one sample sequenced in a study of T cell changes during pregnancy in multiple sclerosis. The assay was immunoSEQ multiplex PCR, and TCRdb's table has in-frame clones only and misses some. The sample includes 30,000 to 40,000 clones, roughly nine tenths of them seen just once. Source: CD4+ T cells from peripheral blood mononuclear cells, taken in the third trimester of pregnancy. The receptors shown here come from a female donor in good health, enrolled as a control in a pregnancy study.

The rearrangement links TRBV19 to TRBJ2-7, with 7 bases fitting TRBD2. Germline loops: CDR1 LNHDA, CDR2 SQIVND (reference sequence). Germline trimming cut 5 bases from V and 2 bases from J; bases unmatched to any gene: 9. CDR3 length: 15 amino acids. CDR3 nucleotide sequence: TGTGCCAGTAGTTCGCTCGGTGGGGGGGCCTACGAGCAGTACTTC. Its translation: CASSSLGGGAYEQYF. The complete variable domain, with remaining parts taken from reference TRBV19 and TRBJ2-7, reads DGGITQSPKYLFRKEGQNVTLSCEQNLNHDAMYWYRQDPGQGLRLIYYSQIVNDFQKGDIAEGYSVSREKKESFPLTVTSAQKNPTAFYLCASSSLGGGAYEQYFGPGTRLTVT.

This clone has more than one count but fewer than ten. The V and J genes are TRBV7-8 and TRBJ2-5, with D unresolved. Trimming took 6 bases from V and 5 from J, leaving 7 bases between them. Germline V gene lookup returns CDR1 SGHVS and CDR2 FQNEAQ. The CDR3 is made up of 11 amino acids. The CDR3 sequence: CASRSRETQYF. Here the CDR3 DNA reads TGTGCCAGCAGGTCTCGGGAGACCCAGTACTTC. Full variable domain (remainder filled in from reference TRBV7-8 and TRBJ2-5): GAGVSQSPRYKVAKRGQDVALRCDPISGHVSLFWYQQALGQGPEFLTYFQNEAQLDKSGLPSDRFFAERPEGSVSTLKIQRTQQEDSAVYLCASRSRETQYFGPGTRLLVL.

This chain uses TRBV5-4 with TRBJ2-3, with D maybe TRBD2 (6 bases). The CDR3 is made up of 17 amino acids. The V and J ends lost 4 bases and 3 bases respectively, with 21 bases between them. Germline V gene lookup returns CDR1 SGHNT and CDR2 YYREEE (reference sequence). CDR3 coding DNA: TGTGCCAGCAGCCGAGGTGGGGGGAACCCGAGGACAGATACGCAGTATTTT. This gives the protein CASSRGGGNPRTDTQYF.

A word on this clone: At the DNA level, this CDR3 is encoded by other sequences in the same sample as well. V gene TRBV5-8 combines with J gene TRBJ2-1, with D tentatively TRBD1 (6 bases). The germline V gene encodes CDR1 SGHTS and CDR2 YDEGEE. CDR3 length equals 15 residues. The V end lost 0 bases, the J end lost 1 base, and 8 bases lay between the germline ends. For the CDR3, the DNA is TGTGCCAGCAGCTTGGCAGGGGCATCCTACAATGAGCAGTTCTTC. It is translated as CASSLAGASYNEQFF.

The gene calls are TRBV9 and TRBJ2-1; 10 bases are shared with TRBD2. The CDR3 runs to 15 residues. J gave up 4 bases and V 2 bases, and 3 bases lay outside the gene matches. Germline assignment: CDR1 SGDLS and CDR2 YYNGEE. CDR3 sequence reads: CASSVQAGGYNEQFF. CDR3 DNA sequence: TGTGCCAGCAGCGTTCAAGCGGGGGGGTACAATGAGCAGTTCTTC.

The genes are TRBV28 and TRBJ2-2, with D tentatively TRBD1 (5 bases). V lost 5 bases and J lost 3, with 10 bases in between. The CDR3 is made up of 14 amino acids. The germline gives CDR1 MDHEN, CDR2 SYDVKM. The CDR3 sequence: CASSTQGYTGELFF. The CDR3 DNA reads as TGTGCCAGCAGTACCCAGGGCTACACCGGGGAGCTGTTTTTT. Combining the CDR3 with reference TRBV28 and TRBJ2-2 gives the whole variable domain DVKVTQSSRYLVKRTGEKVFLECVQDMDHENMFWYRQDPGLGLRLIYFSYDVKMKEKGDIPEGYSVSREKKERFSLILESASTNQTSMYLCASSTQGYTGELFFGEGSRLTVL.

J is TRBJ2-1 and V is TRBV9; the match to TRBD1 covers 12 bases. The CDR3 is 17 residues long. The trim removed 0 bases at V and 9 bases at J, leaving 10 bases unmatched. The germline CDR1 and CDR2 sequences are SGDLS and YYNGEE. CDR3: CASSVAAGTGGVGEQFF. As DNA, the CDR3 is TGTGCCAGCAGCGTAGCTGCCGGGACAGGGGGCGTGGGTGAGCAGTTCTTC.